Shown below are 11 T cell receptor beta chains from a single sample sequenced in a study of T cells in Graves' hyperthyroidism and ophthalmopathy (dated by TCRdb to the late 2010s). Library creation used multiplex PCR. TCRdb lists the instrument as Illumina HiSeq 2000. TCR beta CDR3 regions were amplified from RNA transcripts. The TCR CDR3 was subjected to a first round of RT-PCR using the HTBI primer set and the Qiagen OneStep RT-PCR kit. TCRdb redid the processing of the public reads, applying fastp at Q25 and MiXCR, and retained in-frame beta chains. One record per CDR3 amino acid sequence lists the most common genes and DNA. In all, the sample holds around 340,000 distinct CDR3 sequences, and roughly a fifth of those were seen once. The ten biggest clones cover around 50% of the sample. Sample: blood. The receptors stem from a woman in her 50s with Graves' hyperthyroidism.

This clonotype was counted a few times. This clone may be a read error of a much larger clone one base away. The J gene is TRBJ1-2, the V gene TRBV5-6; D possibly corresponds to TRBD1 (6 bases). Germline values: CDR1 SGHDT, CDR2 YYEEEE. Trimming took 5 bases from V and 4 from J, leaving 18 bases between them. There are 15 residues in the CDR3. The CDR3 loop reads CASSPTGQSPYGYTF. The DNA of the CDR3 is TGTGCCAGCAGTCCGACAGGCCAATCGCCCTATGGCTACACCTTC.

This chain joins TRBV19 and TRBJ2-3, with D maybe TRBD2 (6 bases). V lost 5 bases, J lost 3 bases, and 18 bases lay in between. The CDR3 runs 16 residues. Germline V lookup: CDR1 LNHDA, CDR2 SQIVND (reference sequence). The CDR3 bases are TGTGCCAGTAGTGGCGGGCGGGGCATTCGGACAGATACGCAGTATTTT. Amino acid sequence: CASSGGRGIRTDTQYF.

Concerning this clonotype: A clone one base away is much larger, so this may be a read error. The chain uses TRBV14 and TRBJ2-1; maybe TRBD2 (6 bases). Germline CDR1 and CDR2: SGHDN and FVKESK. V lost 4 bases and J lost 0, with 10 bases in between. This CDR3 is 15 amino acids long. This CDR3 reads CASSRVGSSYNEQFF. For the CDR3, the DNA is TGTGCCAGCAGCCGGGTCGGGAGCTCCTACAATGAGCAGTTCTTC.

In this sample, this clonotype turned up a few times. The rearrangement uses TRBV19 and TRBJ1-5, with 9 bases fitting TRBD1. The CDR3 sequence is 14 residues long. Germline CDR1 is LNHDA and CDR2 is SQIVND (reference sequence). V gave up 5 bases and J gave up 6 bases; unmatched junction bases: 5. CDR3 protein: CASSGQGWAQPQHF. The CDR3 DNA sequence: TGTGCCAGTAGTGGACAGGGGTGGGCTCAGCCCCAGCATTTT.

V usage is TRBV28 and J usage is TRBJ2-5; D is ambiguous. Trimming stripped 7 bases from V and 4 bases from J, with 19 bases between. Germline V gene sequence: CDR1 MDHEN, CDR2 SYDVKM. CDR3 length: 15 residues. CDR3 bases: TGTGCCAGCAATATCGGCCAAAACCGACGAGAGACCCAGTACTTC. As protein: CASNIGQNRRETQYF.

The chain carries TRBV30 and TRBJ2-7, with D perhaps given as TRBD1 or TRBD2 (5 bases each). This CDR3 contains 11 residues. Per germline, CDR1 GTSNPN and CDR2 SVGIG (reference sequence). V lost 5 bases and J lost 4, with 9 bases in between. CDR3 bases: TGTGCCTGGTTGAGGGGTTACGAGCAGTACTTC. Amino acids: CAWLRGYEQYF.

Many counts were recorded for this clonotype. This sequence joins TRBV20-1 and TRBJ1-5; D gene unclear. This CDR3 has 14 residues. Trimming cost V 2 bases and J 3 bases, with 11 bases left between them. CDR1 and CDR2 from the germline V gene are DFQATT and SNEGSKA (reference sequence). The CDR3 here is CSARSAPDNQPQHF. The CDR3 DNA reads TGCAGTGCTAGAAGCGCCCCCGACAATCAGCCCCAGCATTTT.

This clonotype was detected many times. The rearrangement uses TRBV18 and TRBJ2-3; D remains ambiguous. V was shortened by 4 bases and J by 1 base, with 6 bases between the two germline ends. CDR3 length: 13 amino acids. Germline V CDR1 and CDR2: KGHSH, LQKENI. Here the CDR3 reads CASSQVGTDTQYF. The CDR3 DNA is TGTGCCAGCTCACAGGTCGGCACAGATACGCAGTATTTT.

This clonotype was seen a few times. This chain uses TRBV4-1 with TRBJ2-1, with 10 bases fitting TRBD2. This CDR3 has 16 residues. The junction had 10 bases not matched to a gene; V was cut back by 1 base and J by 10 bases. Germline V gives CDR1 MGHRA, CDR2 YSYEKL. CDR3 region: CASSQVRSGGAREQFF. CDR3 coding DNA: TGCGCCAGCAGCCAAGTCCGAAGCGGGGGGGCACGGGAGCAGTTCTTC.

This chain uses TRBV11-3 with TRBJ1-1; weak D call: TRBD1 (5 bases). This CDR3 has 15 residues. Germline CDR1 SGHNT, CDR2 YENEEA. V was trimmed by 0 bases and J by 4 bases, leaving 12 bases between them. CDR3 nucleotides: TGTGCCAGCAGCTTAGATGGGGCCGGGGGCACTGAAGCTTTCTTT. It yields the protein CASSLDGAGGTEAFF.

On this clonotype: With a much larger clone just one base away, this may be a read error. The chain recombines TRBV6-2 or TRBV6-3 with TRBJ2-3; no firm D call. There are 16 residues in the CDR3. V dropped 5 bases and J dropped 4 bases, with 19 bases sitting between them. The germline gives CDR1 MNHEY, CDR2 SVGEGT. This CDR3 is CASSPQTISPPDTQYF. The CDR3 region has the DNA TGTGCCAGCAGTCCACAGACAATAAGTCCCCCAGATACGCAGTATTTT.